The text below deals with one TCR beta chain. This sample was included in a study of early T cells in non-severe SARS-CoV-2 infection. Trimming at V came to 2 bases and at J to 1 base, leaving 0 bases not matched to a gene. The CDR3 loop spans 15 amino acids. Germline assignment: CDR1 MNHEY and CDR2 SVGAGI. TCRdb re-called the 5' RACE reads with MiXCR, one entry per CDR3 protein. This sample has roughly 62,000 distinct CDR3 sequences, with about 7.7% found just once. The TCR was taken from an adult who was a healthcare worker with PCR-confirmed SARS-CoV-2 infection or an uninfected control (not recorded which). The chain carries TRBV6-5 and TRBJ2-3, with 10 bases identical to TRBD2. The sequenced sample was whole blood. This CDR3 reads CASSYGTSGTDTQYF. CDR3 bases: TGTGCCAGCAGTTACGGGACTAGCGGCACAGATACGCAGTATTTT.